The rows below give T cell receptor beta chains drawn from one sample of a study of cytomegalovirus exposure and HLA in healthy donors. Using immunoSEQ multiplex PCR, the repertoire was profiled, and TCRdb retains in-frame clones only, with some absent. The data hold about 140,000 clones, with around 79% observed a single time. Sequenced material: PBMCs. Every receptor here comes from a male donor in good health and CMV-seronegative. Both conserved end residues are part of each CDR3. The D gene is left open where the match is weak. Clone size is given for some rows only: seen once, a few or many times, or a class if the clone is expanded.

J	D	V	size	CDR3	DNA
TRBJ2-2	.	TRBV30	once	CAWSVDRPGELFF	TGTGCCTGGAGTGTGGACAGACCCGGGGAGCTGTTTTTT
TRBJ1-2	TRBD1	TRBV10-3	.	CAISPTGDGGYTF	TGTGCCATCAGTCCCACAGGGGATGGTGGCTACACCTTC
TRBJ2-7	TRBD2	TRBV5-1	.	CASSLAGGVYEQYF	TGCGCCAGCAGCTTGGCGGGGGGAGTCTACGAGCAGTACTTC
TRBJ2-5	.	TRBV5-5	.	CASSFGGQETQYF	TGTGCCAGCAGCTTCGGCGGTCAAGAGACCCAGTACTTC
TRBJ2-7	.	TRBV11-3	.	CASSLGGPGDYEQYF	TGTGCCAGCAGCTTAGGGGGGCCTGGGGATTACGAGCAGTACTTC
TRBJ2-5	.	TRBV12-5	.	CASGLSGGSETQYF	TGTGCTAGTGGTTTGTCAGGAGGGTCAGAGACCCAGTACTTC
TRBJ1-2	.	TRBV10-3	.	CAISGRTDLTNYGYTF	TGTGCCATCAGTGGCAGGACAGACCTAACTAACTATGGCTACACCTTC
TRBJ2-4	TRBD2	TRBV15	.	CATSTTGLAGRIVAKNIQYF	TGTGCCACCAGCACGACCGGACTAGCGGGAAGAATAGTTGCCAAAAACATTCAGTACTTC
TRBJ2-1	TRBD1	TRBV6-4	.	CASSEWQGEYNEQFF	TGTGCCAGCAGTGAATGGCAGGGGGAGTACAATGAGCAGTTCTTC
TRBJ1-1	TRBD1	TRBV6-5	.	CASSMDRVRTEAFF	TGTGCCAGCAGTATGGACAGGGTGCGCACTGAAGCTTTCTTT
TRBJ2-2	.	TRBV5-1	.	CASSPLSQGSGELFF	TGCGCCAGCAGCCCCCTAAGTCAGGGATCCGGGGAGCTGTTTTTT
TRBJ1-4	.	TRBV5-6	once	CASSRGAGRRNEKLFF	TGTGCCAGCAGCCGAGGGGCCGGGAGGAGGAATGAAAAACTGTTTTTT
TRBJ2-3	.	TRBV7-9	.	CASSLVLSEWRADTQYF	TGTGCCAGCAGCTTAGTCCTCAGCGAATGGCGAGCAGATACGCAGTATTTT
TRBJ2-1	TRBD2	TRBV6-4	.	CASSDSGGGGDEQFF	TGTGCCAGCAGTGACTCCGGCGGGGGTGGGGATGAGCAGTTCTTC
TRBJ1-2	TRBD1	TRBV18	.	CASSPKDRVYGYTF	TGTGCCAGCTCACCAAAGGACAGGGTCTATGGCTACACCTTC
TRBJ1-2	.	TRBV9	.	CASSGLGKLKDYGYTF	TGTGCCAGCAGCGGACTCGGGAAACTGAAAGACTATGGCTACACCTTC
TRBJ2-7	.	TRBV5-1	.	CASSLYEQYF	TGCGCCAGCAGCCTTTACGAGCAGTACTTC
TRBJ1-2	TRBD1	TRBV6-5	.	CASSRDRAVGYPF	TGTGCCAGCAGTCGCGACAGGGCTGTTGGCTACCCCTTC
TRBJ2-3	.	TRBV27	.	CASMYVDRADTQYF	TGTGCCAGCATGTACGTGGATCGGGCAGATACGCAGTATTTT
TRBJ2-1	TRBD2	TRBV13	.	CASSRPRLAGGGGEQFF	TGTGCCAGCAGCCGCCCCCGACTAGCGGGAGGGGGTGGTGAGCAGTTCTTC
TRBJ1-2	.	TRBV29-1	few	CSDQGCGYTF	TGCAGCGATCAGGGTTGTGGCTACACCTTC
TRBJ1-6	.	TRBV30	.	CAWISSYNSPLHF	TGTGCCTGGATTAGCTCCTATAATTCACCCCTCCACTTT
TRBJ1-1	.	TRBV30	.	CAWRVRPLGPQNTEAFF	TGTGCCTGGCGTGTACGGCCGCTGGGGCCCCAGAACACTGAAGCTTTCTTT
TRBJ1-1	.	TRBV5-1	.	CASSLQVADTEAFF	TGCGCCAGCAGCCTACAGGTGGCGGACACTGAAGCTTTCTTT
TRBJ2-5	TRBD2	TRBV6-5	.	CASRGLAGGKETQYF	TGTGCCAGCAGAGGACTAGCGGGGGGGAAAGAGACCCAGTACTTC
TRBJ2-7	TRBD1	TRBV11-2	few	CASSPIQRGRGHSYEQYF	TGTGCCAGCAGCCCGATCCAAAGGGGCAGGGGGCACTCCTACGAGCAGTACTTC
TRBJ2-6	TRBD1	TRBV7-9	.	CAGPGQSSGANVLTF	TGTGCCGGCCCGGGACAGAGCTCTGGGGCCAACGTCCTGACTTTC